The clone carrying this T cell receptor beta chain has a count of ten or more. The sample originates from a study of regulatory T cells in long-lasting Graves disease. Time point noted: newly diagnosed GD, antithyroid drugs for less than 3 months. PBMC RNA served as the TCR library source. Relying on iRepertoire HTBI primers and Arm-PCR of CDR3 regions, the team built TCR beta libraries. From the multiplex PCR reads, TCRdb called clonotypes with MiXCR, one entry per CDR3 protein. The data contain about 240,000 distinct CDR3 sequences, 20% to 25% of them seen just once; the ten biggest clones take up approximately 15%. Sample: peripheral blood mononuclear cells (PBMCs), taken at new diagnosis, from a patient treated with antithyroid drugs. This clonotype was obtained from a female donor with Graves disease.

CDR3 in amino acids: CSAQGGNYQPQHF. CDR3 nucleotide sequence: TGCAGTGCTCAAGGCGGGAATTATCAGCCCCAGCATTTT. This chain connects TRBV20-1 to TRBJ1-5; D uncertain. The ends were cut back, 5 bases at V and 5 bases at J, with 13 bases in the middle. This CDR3 spans 13 amino acids. Germline V gene lookup returns CDR1 DFQATT and CDR2 SNEGSKA (reference sequence).